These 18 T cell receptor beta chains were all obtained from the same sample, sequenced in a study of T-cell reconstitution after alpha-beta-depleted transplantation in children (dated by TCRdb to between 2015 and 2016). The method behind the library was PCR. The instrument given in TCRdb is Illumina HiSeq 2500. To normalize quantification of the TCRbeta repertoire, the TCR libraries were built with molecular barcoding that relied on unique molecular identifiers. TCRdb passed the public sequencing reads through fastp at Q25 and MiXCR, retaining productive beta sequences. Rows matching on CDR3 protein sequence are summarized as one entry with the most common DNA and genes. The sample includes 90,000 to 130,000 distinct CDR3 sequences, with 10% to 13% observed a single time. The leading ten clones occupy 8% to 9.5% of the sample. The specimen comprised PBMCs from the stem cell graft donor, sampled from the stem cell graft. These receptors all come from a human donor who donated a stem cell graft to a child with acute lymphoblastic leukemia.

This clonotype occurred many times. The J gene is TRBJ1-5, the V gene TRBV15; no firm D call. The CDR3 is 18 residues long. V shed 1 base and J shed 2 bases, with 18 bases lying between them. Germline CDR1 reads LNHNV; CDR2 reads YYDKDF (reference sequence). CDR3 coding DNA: TGTGCCACCAGCAGAGGGGCCCGCTCTGGAACGGGCAATCAGCCCCAGCATTTT. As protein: CATSRGARSGTGNQPQHF.

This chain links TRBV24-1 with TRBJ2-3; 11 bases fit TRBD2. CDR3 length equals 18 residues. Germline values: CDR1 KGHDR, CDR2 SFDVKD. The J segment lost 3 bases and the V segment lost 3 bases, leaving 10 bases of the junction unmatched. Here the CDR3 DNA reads TGTGCCACCAGTGATCCAGGGAGGGGACTAGCGGAGACAGATACGCAGTATTTT. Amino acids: CATSDPGRGLAETDTQYF.

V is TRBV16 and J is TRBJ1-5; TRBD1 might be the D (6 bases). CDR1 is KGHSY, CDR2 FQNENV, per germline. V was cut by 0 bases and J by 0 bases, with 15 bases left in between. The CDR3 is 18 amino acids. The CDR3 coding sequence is TGTGCCAGCAGCCAATCTGCCAGGGGACCCCATAGCAATCAGCCCCAGCATTTT. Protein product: CASSQSARGPHSNQPQHF.

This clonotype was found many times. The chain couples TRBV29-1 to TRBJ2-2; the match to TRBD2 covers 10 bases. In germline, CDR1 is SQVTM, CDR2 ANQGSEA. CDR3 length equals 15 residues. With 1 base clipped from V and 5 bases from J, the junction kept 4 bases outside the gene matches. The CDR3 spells CSVEVPSGSTGELFF. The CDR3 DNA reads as TGCAGCGTTGAAGTTCCTAGCGGGAGTACCGGGGAGCTGTTTTTT.

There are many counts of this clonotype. The CDR3: CSALAGAPYEQYF. CDR3 nucleotide sequence: TGCAGTGCCCTAGCGGGAGCCCCCTACGAGCAGTACTTC. This sequence joins TRBV20-1 and TRBJ2-7, with TRBD2 matching 10 bases. V was clipped by 6 bases and J by 2 bases; unmatched bases: 4. Germline V gene lookup returns CDR1 DFQATT and CDR2 SNEGSKA (reference sequence). CDR3 length equals 13 residues.

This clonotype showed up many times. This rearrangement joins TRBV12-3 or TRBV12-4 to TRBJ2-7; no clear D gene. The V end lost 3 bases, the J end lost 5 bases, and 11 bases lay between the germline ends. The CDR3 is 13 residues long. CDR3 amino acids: CASSFVLVDEQYF. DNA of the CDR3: TGTGCCAGCAGTTTCGTCCTTGTGGACGAGCAGTACTTC.

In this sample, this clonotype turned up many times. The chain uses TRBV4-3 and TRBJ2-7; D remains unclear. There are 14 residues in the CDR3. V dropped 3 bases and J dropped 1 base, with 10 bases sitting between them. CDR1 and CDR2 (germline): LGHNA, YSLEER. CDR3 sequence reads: CASSQLTESYEQYF. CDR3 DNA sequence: TGCGCCAGCAGCCAGCTGACGGAATCCTACGAGCAGTACTTC.

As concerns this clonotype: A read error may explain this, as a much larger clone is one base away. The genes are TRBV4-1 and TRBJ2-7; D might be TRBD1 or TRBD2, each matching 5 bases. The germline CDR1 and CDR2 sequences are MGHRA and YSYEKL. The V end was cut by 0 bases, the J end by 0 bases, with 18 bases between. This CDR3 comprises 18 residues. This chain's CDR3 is CASSQDSAGRLSSYEQYF. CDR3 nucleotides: TGCGCCAGCAGCCAAGATTCGGCAGGGAGACTTAGCTCCTACGAGCAGTACTTC.

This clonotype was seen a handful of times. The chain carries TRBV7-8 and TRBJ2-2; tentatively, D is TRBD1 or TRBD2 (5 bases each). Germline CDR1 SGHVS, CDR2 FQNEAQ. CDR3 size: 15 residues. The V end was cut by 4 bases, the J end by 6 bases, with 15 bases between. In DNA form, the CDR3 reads TGTGCCAGCAGCTCCCGGGGCCTAACCGCCGGGGAGCTGTTTTTT. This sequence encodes CASSSRGLTAGELFF.

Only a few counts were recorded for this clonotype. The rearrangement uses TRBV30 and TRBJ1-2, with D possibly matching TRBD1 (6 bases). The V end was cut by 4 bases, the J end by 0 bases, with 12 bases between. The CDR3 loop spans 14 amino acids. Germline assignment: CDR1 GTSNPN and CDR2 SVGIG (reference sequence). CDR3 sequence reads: CAWIRTVPNYGYTF. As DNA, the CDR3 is TGTGCCTGGATCCGGACAGTTCCTAACTATGGCTACACCTTC.

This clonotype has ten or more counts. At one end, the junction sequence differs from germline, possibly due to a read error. The CDR3 reads CASSPSYNSPLHF. In DNA form, the CDR3 reads TGTGCCAGCTCACCGTCCTACAATTCACCCCTCCACTTT. The rearrangement uses TRBV18 and TRBJ1-6; D is unclear. Germline V gene lookup returns CDR1 KGHSH and CDR2 LQKENI. This CDR3 spans 13 amino acids.

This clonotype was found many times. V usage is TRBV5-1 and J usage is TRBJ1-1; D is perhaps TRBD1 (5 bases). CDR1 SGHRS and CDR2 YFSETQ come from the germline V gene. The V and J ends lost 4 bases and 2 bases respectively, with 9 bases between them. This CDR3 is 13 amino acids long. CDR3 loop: CASSLTVNTEAFF. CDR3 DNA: TGCGCCAGCAGCCTGACAGTAAACACTGAAGCTTTCTTT. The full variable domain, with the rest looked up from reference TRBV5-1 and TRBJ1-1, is KAGVTQTPRYLIKTRGQQVTLSCSPISGHRSVSWYQQTPGQGLQFLFEYFSETQRNKGNFPGRFSGRQFSNSRSEMNVSTLELGDSALYLCASSLTVNTEAFFGQGTRLTVV.

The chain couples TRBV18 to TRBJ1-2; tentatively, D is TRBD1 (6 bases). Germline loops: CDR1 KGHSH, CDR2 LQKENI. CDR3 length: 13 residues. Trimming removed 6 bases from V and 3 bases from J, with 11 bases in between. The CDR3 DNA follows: TGTGCCAGCTCGCCAGGGGTTGACTATGGCTACACCTTC. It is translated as CASSPGVDYGYTF. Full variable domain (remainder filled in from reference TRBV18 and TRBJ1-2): NAGVMQNPRHLVRRRGQEARLRCSPMKGHSHVYWYRQLPEEGLKFMVYLQKENIIDESGMPKERFSAEFPKEGPSILRIQQVVRGDSAAYFCASSPGVDYGYTFGSGTRLTVV.

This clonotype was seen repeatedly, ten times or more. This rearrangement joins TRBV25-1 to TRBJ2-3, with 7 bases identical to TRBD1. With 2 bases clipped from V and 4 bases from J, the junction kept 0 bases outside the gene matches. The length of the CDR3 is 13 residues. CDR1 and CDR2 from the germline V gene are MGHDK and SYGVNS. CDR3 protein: CASSEDRADTQYF. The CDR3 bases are TGTGCCAGCAGTGAAGACAGGGCAGATACGCAGTATTTT.

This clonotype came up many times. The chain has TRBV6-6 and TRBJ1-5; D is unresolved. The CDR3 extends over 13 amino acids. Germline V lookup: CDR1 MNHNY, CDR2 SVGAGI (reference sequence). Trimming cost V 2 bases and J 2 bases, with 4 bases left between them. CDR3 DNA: TGTGCCAGCAGTTACATGGGCAATCAGCCCCAGCATTTT. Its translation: CASSYMGNQPQHF.

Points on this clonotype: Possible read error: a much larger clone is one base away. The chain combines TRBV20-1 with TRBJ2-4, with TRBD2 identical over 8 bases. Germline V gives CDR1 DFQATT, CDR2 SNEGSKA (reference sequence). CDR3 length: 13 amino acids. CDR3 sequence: CSQSGRGENSQYF. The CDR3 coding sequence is TGCAGTCAGAGCGGGAGAGGGGAGAACAGTCAGTACTTC.

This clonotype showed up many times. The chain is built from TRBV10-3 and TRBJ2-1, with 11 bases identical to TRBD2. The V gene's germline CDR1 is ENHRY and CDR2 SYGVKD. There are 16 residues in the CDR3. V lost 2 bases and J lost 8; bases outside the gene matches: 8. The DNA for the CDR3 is TGTGCCATCAGTGAGCCCGGGACTAGCGGTTGGTATGAGCAGTTCTTC. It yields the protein CAISEPGTSGWYEQFF.

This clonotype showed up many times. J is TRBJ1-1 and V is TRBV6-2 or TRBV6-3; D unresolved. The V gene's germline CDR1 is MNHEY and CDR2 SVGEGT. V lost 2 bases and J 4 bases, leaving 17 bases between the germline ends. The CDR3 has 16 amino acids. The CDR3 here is CASSYPHPSVRTEAFF. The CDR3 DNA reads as TGTGCCAGCAGTTACCCCCATCCTTCGGTGCGCACTGAAGCTTTCTTT.